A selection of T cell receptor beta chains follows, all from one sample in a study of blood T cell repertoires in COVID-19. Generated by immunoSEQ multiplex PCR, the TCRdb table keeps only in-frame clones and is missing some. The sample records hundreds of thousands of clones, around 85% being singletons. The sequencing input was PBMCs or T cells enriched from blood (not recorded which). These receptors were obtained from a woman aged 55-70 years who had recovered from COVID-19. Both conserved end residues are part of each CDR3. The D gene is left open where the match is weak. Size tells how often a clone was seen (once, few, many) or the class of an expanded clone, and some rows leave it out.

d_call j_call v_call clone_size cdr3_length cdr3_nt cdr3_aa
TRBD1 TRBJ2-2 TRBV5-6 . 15 TGTGCCAGCAGCTTCTACAGGGGGCCGAACGGGGAGCTGTTTTTT CASSFYRGPNGELFF
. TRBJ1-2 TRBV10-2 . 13 TGCGCCAGCACCCCCTTCCGGTCGGATGGCTACACCTTC CASTPFRSDGYTF
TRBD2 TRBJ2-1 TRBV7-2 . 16 TGTGCCAGCAGCTTAGCGGCGTCGGGGGGGCACAATGAGCAGTTCTTC CASSLAASGGHNEQFF
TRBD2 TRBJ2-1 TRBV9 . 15 TGTGCCAGCAGCGTAGATCGGGGAGGGTACAATGAGCAGTTCTTC CASSVDRGGYNEQFF
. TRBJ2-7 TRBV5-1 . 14 TGCGCCAGCAGCTTGGCCAAGACAGCCTACGAGCAGTACTTC CASSLAKTAYEQYF
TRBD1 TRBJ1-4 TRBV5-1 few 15 TGCGCCAGCAGCGTACAGGGGGCTACGGATGAAAAACTGTTTTTT CASSVQGATDEKLFF
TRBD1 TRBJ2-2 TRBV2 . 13 TGTGCCAGCAGGGGGACAGGGTCCGGGGAGCTGTTTTTT CASRGTGSGELFF
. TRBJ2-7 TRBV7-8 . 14 TGTGCCAGCAGCTTCGGTAGGAGCTCCTACGAGCAGTACTTC CASSFGRSSYEQYF
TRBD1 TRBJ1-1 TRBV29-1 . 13 TGCAGCGCAGCAGGGGGTGGTGGCACTGAAGCTTTCTTT CSAAGGGGTEAFF
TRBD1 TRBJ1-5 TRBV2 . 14 TGTGCCAGCAGGGGGACAGGGACGGGGCAGCCCCAGCATTTT CASRGTGTGQPQHF
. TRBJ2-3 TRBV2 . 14 TGTGCCAGCAGTGATGCCAGGGTTAAAGATACGCAGTATTTT CASSDARVKDTQYF
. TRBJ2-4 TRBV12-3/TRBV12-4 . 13 TGTGCCAGCAGTCTTGCCCCAGGGGACATTCAGTACTTC CASSLAPGDIQYF
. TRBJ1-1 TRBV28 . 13 TGTGCCAGCAGGCTTCCAGGGGACACTGAAGCTTTCTTT CASRLPGDTEAFF
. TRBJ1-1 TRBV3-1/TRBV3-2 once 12 TGTGCCAGCAGGGGTGGAGCCACTGAAGCTTTCTTT CASRGGATEAFF
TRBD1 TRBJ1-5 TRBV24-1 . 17 TGTGCCACCAGTGACGCCGGGACAGGGGTTCTAAATCAGCCCCAGCATTTT CATSDAGTGVLNQPQHF
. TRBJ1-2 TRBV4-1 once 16 TGCGCCAGCAGCCAAGTTGGGACCGACAGGCTCTATGGCTACACCTTC CASSQVGTDRLYGYTF
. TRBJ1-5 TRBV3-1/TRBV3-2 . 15 TGTGCCAGCAGCCAAGATAGCGGGTTTGGACAGCCCCAGCATTTT CASSQDSGFGQPQHF
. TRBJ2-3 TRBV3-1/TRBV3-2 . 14 TGTGCCAGCAGCCAAGAGTCGGGACACTCGACGCAGTATTTT CASSQESGHSTQYF
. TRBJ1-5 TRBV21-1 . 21 TGTGCCAGCAGCAAAAGGCTCAATCGGGACAGGGGTCAGAGTGGCAATCAGCCCCAGCATTTT CASSKRLNRDRGQSGNQPQHF
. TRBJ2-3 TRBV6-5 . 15 TGTGCCAGCAGCTTACAGGGTTTAGGCACAGATACGCAGTATTTT CASSLQGLGTDTQYF
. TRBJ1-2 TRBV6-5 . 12 TGTGCCAGCAGCCGGGAGGGGTATGGCTACACCTTC CASSREGYGYTF
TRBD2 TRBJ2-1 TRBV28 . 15 TGTGCCAGCAGTTTACGCGGGGGGGCCTACAATGAGCAGTTCTTC CASSLRGGAYNEQFF
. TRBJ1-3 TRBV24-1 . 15 TGTGCCACCAGTCAAGGGCGGGACTCTGGAAACACCATATATTTT CATSQGRDSGNTIYF
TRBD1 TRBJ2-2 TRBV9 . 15 TGTGCCAGCAGCGACGACAGGGGGGCTACCGGGGAGCTGTTTTTT CASSDDRGATGELFF
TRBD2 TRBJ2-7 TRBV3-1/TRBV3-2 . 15 TGTGCCAGCAGCTTCTATCGCGGGGGGGCTTACGAGCAGTACTTC CASSFYRGGAYEQYF
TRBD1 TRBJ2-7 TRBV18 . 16 TGTGCCAGCTCACTCGGACAGGCCCGGTCTTCGTACGAGCAGTACTTC CASSLGQARSSYEQYF
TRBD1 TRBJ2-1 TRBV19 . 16 TGTGCCAGTAGTATAGTAAAGGGCCAGGGGGCTGGTGAGCAGTTCTTC CASSIVKGQGAGEQFF
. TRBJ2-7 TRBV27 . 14 TGTGCCAGCAGGGGGGAGACAGGATTCTACGAGCAGTACTTC CASRGETGFYEQYF
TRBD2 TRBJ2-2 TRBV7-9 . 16 TGTGCCAGCAGCCTCGGCTCTAGCGGGGGGACCGGGGAGCTGTTTTTT CASSLGSSGGTGELFF
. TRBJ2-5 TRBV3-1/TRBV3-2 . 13 TGTGCCAGCAGCCAAGAAGTCAGGGGTCCCCAGTACTTC CASSQEVRGPQYF
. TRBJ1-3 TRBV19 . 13 TGTGCCAGTAGTCTGGGCCTCGGGGACACCATATATTTT CASSLGLGDTIYF
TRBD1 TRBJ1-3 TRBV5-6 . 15 TGTGCCAGCAGCTCGACAGGGGGCTCTGGAAACACCATATATTTT CASSSTGGSGNTIYF
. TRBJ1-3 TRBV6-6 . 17 TGTGCCAGCAGTCTTATACAGACACCTTCCTCTGGAAACACCATATATTTT CASSLIQTPSSGNTIYF
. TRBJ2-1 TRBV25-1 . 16 TGTGCCAGCAGCCCTATAGGGGCGAGCTCCTACAATGAGCAGTTCTTC CASSPIGASSYNEQFF
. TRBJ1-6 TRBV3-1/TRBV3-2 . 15 TGTGCCAGCAGCCAAGGCCCCCGGGAGAATTCACCCCTCCACTTT CASSQGPRENSPLHF
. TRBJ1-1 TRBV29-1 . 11 TGCAGCGTTGGGGGGGACACTGAAGCTTTCTTT CSVGGDTEAFF
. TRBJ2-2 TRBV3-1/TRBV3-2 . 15 TGTGCCAGCAGCCAAGAGCGACTAGGCACCGGGGAGCTGTTTTTT CASSQERLGTGELFF
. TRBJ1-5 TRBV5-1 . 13 TGCGCCAGCAGCCAGGGGCTCAATCAGCCCCAGCATTTT CASSQGLNQPQHF
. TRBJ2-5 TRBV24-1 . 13 TGTGCCACAGCGGACCCGGCGAGGGAGACCCAGTACTTC CATADPARETQYF
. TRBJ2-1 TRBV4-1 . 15 TGCGCCAGCAGCCAAGATCAGCCAGGGGTCAATGAGCAGTTCTTC CASSQDQPGVNEQFF
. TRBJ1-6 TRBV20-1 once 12 TGCAGTGCTAGTTCAACAAATTCACCCCTCCACTTT CSASSTNSPLHF
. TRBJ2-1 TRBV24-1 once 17 TGTGCCACCAGTGGCCTCAACAGGAAAAACTCCTACAATGAGCAGTTCTTC CATSGLNRKNSYNEQFF
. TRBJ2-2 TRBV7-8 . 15 TGTGCCAGCAGCTTAAGACATCTGAACACCGGGGAGCTGTTTTTT CASSLRHLNTGELFF
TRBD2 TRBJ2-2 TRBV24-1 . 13 TGTGCCACATCCCGCGGGGGCACCGGGGAGCTGTTTTTT CATSRGGTGELFF
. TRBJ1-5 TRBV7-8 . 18 TGTGCCAGCAGCTTAGCCCGTCCAATACGGGTCGCCAATCAGCCCCAGCATTTT CASSLARPIRVANQPQHF
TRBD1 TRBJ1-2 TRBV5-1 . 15 TGCGCCAGCAGCTTACAGGGGGCAGGGAGCTATGGCTACACCTTC CASSLQGAGSYGYTF
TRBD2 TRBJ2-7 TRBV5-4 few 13 TGTGCCAGCAGCTTGCCTGGGACTATCGAGCAGTACTTC CASSLPGTIEQYF
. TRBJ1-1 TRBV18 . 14 TGTGCCAGCTCATTAGACGGAGCGAACACTGAAGCTTTCTTT CASSLDGANTEAFF
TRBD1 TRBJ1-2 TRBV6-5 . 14 TGTGCCAGCAAAGCAGGACAGGGTGGTGGCGGCTACACCTTC CASKAGQGGGGYTF
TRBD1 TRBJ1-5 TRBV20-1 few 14 TGCAGTGCTAGTGGGCAGGGGGCGTCTCAGCCCCAGCATTTT CSASGQGASQPQHF
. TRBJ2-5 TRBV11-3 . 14 TGTGCCAGCAGCGTCACCAGGGCCAGGGAGACCCAGTACTTC CASSVTRARETQYF
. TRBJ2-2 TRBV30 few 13 TGTGCCTGGGAAACAGCTAACACCGGGGAGCTGTTTTTT CAWETANTGELFF
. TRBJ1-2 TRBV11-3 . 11 TGTGCCAGCAGGGGCCCCGACAGGTCTACCTTC CASRGPDRSTF
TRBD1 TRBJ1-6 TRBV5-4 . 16 TGTGCCAGCAGCCCACTCCAGGGGGGAAGTGATTCACCCCTCCACTTT CASSPLQGGSDSPLHF
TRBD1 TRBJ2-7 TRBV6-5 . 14 TGTGCCAGCAGCGCGGACAGGGGTTCCTACGAGCAGTACTTC CASSADRGSYEQYF
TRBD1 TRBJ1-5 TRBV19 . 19 TGTGCCAGTAGTAGACCCGGGACAGGGACTATCTATAGCAATCAGCCCCAGCATTTT CASSRPGTGTIYSNQPQHF